The 28 T cell receptor beta chains below come from one sample, sequenced in a study of CD8+ T cells in alopecia areata. cDNA reverse transcribed from extracted RNA served as the sequencing template. Produced via immunoSEQ multiplex PCR; TCRdb's table is partial and in-frame only. The sample carries more than 95,000 clones, less than 70% recorded once. The sample comprised CD4+ T cells sorted from blood. These receptors were collected from a human donor in good health.

V and J are TRBV29-1 and TRBJ1-4; D uncertain. Germline assignment: CDR1 SQVTM and CDR2 ANQGSEA. Trimming left V 4 bases short and J 5 bases short, with 5 bases between. This CDR3 region has 11 residues. CDR3 DNA sequence: TGCAGCGTTGGGGAGAATGAAAAACTGTTTTTT. It encodes CSVGENEKLFF.

The chain is built from TRBV29-1 and TRBJ2-2, with TRBD2 identical over 14 bases. The CDR3 consists of 14 residues. V lost 6 bases, J lost 6 bases, and 3 bases stayed unmatched. Germline CDR1 and CDR2: SQVTM and ANQGSEA. CDR3 coding DNA: TGCAGCGTCGGACTAGCGGGGGGCGCCGGGGAGCTGTTTTTT. Translated, it gives CSVGLAGGAGELFF.

J is TRBJ1-1 and V is TRBV30; 7 positions agree with TRBD1. CDR3 length equals 14 residues. Germline CDR1 and CDR2: GTSNPN and SVGIG (reference sequence). V dropped 3 bases and J dropped 2; count of bases not matched to a gene: 6. The CDR3 DNA follows: TGTGCCTGGAGAGCCGGGACAGTTAACACTGAAGCTTTCTTT. Its translation: CAWRAGTVNTEAFF.

This chain links TRBV6-5 with TRBJ2-7; the match to TRBD2 covers 11 bases. CDR1 and CDR2 (germline): MNHEY, SVGAGI. V shed 4 bases, J shed 3 bases, and the junction held 5 bases outside the gene matches. CDR3 length equals 15 residues. Here the CDR3 reads CASSSTSGGFYEQYF. The DNA for the CDR3 is TGTGCCAGCAGTTCCACTAGCGGGGGATTCTACGAGCAGTACTTC.

This sequence joins TRBV30 and TRBJ2-1, with D unresolved. V was trimmed by 2 bases and J by 1 base, leaving 21 bases between them. Germline CDR1 reads GTSNPN; CDR2 reads SVGIG (reference sequence). The CDR3 is 18 residues long. CDR3 amino acids: CAWSPPPFFARSYNEQFF. The CDR3 coding sequence is TGTGCCTGGAGTCCCCCCCCCTTTTTCGCGAGGTCCTACAATGAGCAGTTCTTC.

This chain connects TRBV9 to TRBJ2-7; tentatively, D is TRBD1 (6 bases). V was clipped by 4 bases and J by 3 bases, with 14 bases between them. The CDR3 loop spans 14 amino acids. Germline V gives CDR1 SGDLS, CDR2 YYNGEE. The CDR3 nucleotides read TGTGCCAGCAGCAACTCCAGGGGAAACTACGAGCAGTACTTC. Its protein product is CASSNSRGNYEQYF. The complete variable domain, with remaining parts taken from reference TRBV9 and TRBJ2-7, reads DSGVTQTPKHLITATGQRVTLRCSPRSGDLSVYWYQQSLDQGLQFLIQYYNGEERAKGNILERFSAQQFPDLHSELNLSSLELGDSALYFCASSNSRGNYEQYFGPGTRLTVT.

The J gene is TRBJ1-1, the V gene TRBV30; 8 nucleotides match TRBD1. Germline loops: CDR1 GTSNPN, CDR2 SVGIG (reference sequence). This CDR3 spans 14 amino acids. After removal of 3 bases from V and 3 bases from J, the junction contained 6 bases not matched to a gene. In nucleotides, the CDR3 is TGTGCCTGGAGAGACACAGGGGGAGACACTGAAGCTTTCTTT. Encoded protein: CAWRDTGGDTEAFF.

The chain couples TRBV29-1 to TRBJ1-1, with 10 bases lining up with TRBD1. This CDR3 comprises 13 residues. Germline V gene data show CDR1 as SQVTM and CDR2 as ANQGSEA. Trimming removed 6 bases from V and 3 bases from J; junction bases left unmatched: 4. CDR3 DNA: TGCAGCGTGACCGGGACAGGGGACACTGAAGCTTTCTTT. Protein: CSVTGTGDTEAFF.

This clone showed up just a few times. The genes are TRBV15 and TRBJ2-7; 8 positions agree with TRBD2. CDR3 length: 13 residues. Germline-derived CDR1 and CDR2 are LNHNV and YYDKDF (reference sequence). Trimming removed 0 bases from V and 8 bases from J; junction bases left unmatched: 3. For the CDR3, the DNA is TGTGCCACCAGCAGAGATCGCGGGGGGAAGCAGTACTTC. Its translation is CATSRDRGGKQYF.

The sample holds a few counts of this clone. The chain carries TRBV7-9 and TRBJ1-6; 7 bases match TRBD1. The V and J ends lost 4 bases and 6 bases, in that order; junction bases with no gene match: 6. Germline V lookup: CDR1 SEHNR, CDR2 FQNEAQ (reference sequence). The CDR3 runs 15 residues. CDR3 coding DNA: TGTGCCAGCAGCTGGACTGGACAGGTTAATTCACCCCTCCACTTT. This translates into CASSWTGQVNSPLHF. The whole variable domain, remainder taken from reference TRBV7-9 and TRBJ1-6, is DTGVSQNPRHKITKRGQNVTFRCDPISEHNRLYWYRQTLGQGPEFLTYFQNEAQLEKSRLLSDRFSAERPKGSFSTLEIQRTEQGDSAMYLCASSWTGQVNSPLHFGNGTRLTVT.

This chain links TRBV4-1 with TRBJ1-1; D gene unclear. Trimming took 1 base from V and 1 from J, leaving 13 bases between them. This CDR3 contains 16 residues. Germline loops: CDR1 MGHRA, CDR2 YSYEKL. The DNA for the CDR3 is TGCGCCAGCAGCCAAGTAATAAGCCGAACGAACACTGAAGCTTTCTTT. This gives the protein CASSQVISRTNTEAFF.

The chain couples TRBV30 to TRBJ2-3, with TRBD1 matching 8 bases. The CDR3 loop spans 14 amino acids. Trimming took 5 bases from V and 2 from J; bases not matched to a gene: 6. Per germline, CDR1 GTSNPN and CDR2 SVGIG (reference sequence). The CDR3 nucleotides are TGTGCCTGGGACAGGGGACTTTCCACAGATACGCAGTATTTT. Protein sequence: CAWDRGLSTDTQYF.

This clone came up once. The chain uses TRBV29-1 and TRBJ1-2, with D unclear. Trimming pared 7 bases from V and 1 base from J, leaving 25 bases between. The germline CDR1 and CDR2 sequences are SQVTM and ANQGSEA. CDR3 length: 17 residues. The CDR3 DNA sequence: TGCAGCGCCGCGAGTGCGGGCACTTATGCCCTTAACTATGGCTACACCTTC. This codes for CSAASAGTYALNYGYTF.

The chain has TRBV30 and TRBJ2-7; the match to TRBD1 covers 10 bases. V shed 5 bases, J shed 5 bases, and the junction held 3 bases outside the gene matches. This CDR3 comprises 12 residues. CDR1 GTSNPN and CDR2 SVGIG come from the germline V gene (reference sequence). CDR3 sequence reads: CAWDRGLHEQYF. The CDR3 DNA reads as TGTGCCTGGGACAGGGGGCTCCACGAGCAGTACTTC. Full variable domain (rest looked up from reference TRBV30 and TRBJ2-7): SQTIHQWPATLVQPVGSPLSLECTVEGTSNPNLYWYRQAAGRGLQLLFYSVGIGQISSEVPQNLSASRPQDRQFILSSKKLLLSDSGFYLCAWDRGLHEQYFGPGTRLTVT.

The chain carries TRBV19 and TRBJ2-1, with 8 bases aligning to TRBD2. The germline V gene has CDR1 LNHDA and CDR2 SQIVND (reference sequence). The CDR3 contains 15 residues. The V gene end was trimmed by 6 bases and the J gene end by 0 bases; junction bases not matched to a gene: 4. The CDR3 nucleotides read TGTGCCAGTAGACCCGGACTAGCCTCCTACAATGAGCAGTTCTTC. The encoded protein is CASRPGLASYNEQFF.

This clone came up a few times. This chain uses TRBV28 with TRBJ2-5; possible D gene TRBD1, 6 bases. V was shortened by 6 bases and J by 2 bases, with 13 bases between the two germline ends. Germline V lookup: CDR1 MDHEN, CDR2 SYDVKM. The CDR3 is made up of 14 amino acids. CDR3 coding DNA: TGTGCCAGCAGCCTTGGCGGACAGCAAGAGACCCAGTACTTC. Translated, it gives CASSLGGQQETQYF.

The chain has TRBV5-4 and TRBJ1-1; no definite D call. Between the trimmed V and J ends, which lost 4 bases and 4 bases, there was a span of 17 bases. The germline CDR1 and CDR2 sequences are SGHNT and YYREEE (reference sequence). CDR3 length: 15 amino acids. The CDR3 nucleotides read TGTGCCAGCAGCCACCCCGCGACCTTGGGCACTGAAGCTTTCTTT. Its protein product is CASSHPATLGTEAFF.

The rearrangement uses TRBV15 and TRBJ2-5; 11 bases map to TRBD2. With V trimmed by 1 base and J by 4 bases, 2 bases remained unmatched. The length of the CDR3 is 15 residues. CDR1 LNHNV and CDR2 YYDKDF come from the germline V gene (reference sequence). CDR3 bases: TGTGCCACCAGCAGAGTAGCGGGGGGGCGAGAGACCCAGTACTTC. Protein product: CATSRVAGGRETQYF. Drawing the rest from reference TRBV15 and TRBJ2-5, the complete variable domain is DAMVIQNPRYQVTQFGKPVTLSCSQTLNHNVMYWYQQKSSQAPKLLFHYYDKDFNNEADTPDNFQSRRPNTSFCFLDIRSPGLGDTAMYLCATSRVAGGRETQYFGPGTRLLVL.

The CDR3: CASSFWGPATNEKLFF. DNA for the CDR3: TGTGCCAGCAGCTTCTGGGGCCCCGCAACTAATGAAAAACTGTTTTTT. The chain links TRBV7-2 to TRBJ1-4, with TRBD1 as a possible D gene (5 bases). V lost 3 bases and J lost 0, with 11 bases in between. CDR1 and CDR2 (germline): SGHTA, FQGNSA. This CDR3 has 16 amino acids.

The J gene is TRBJ1-6, the V gene TRBV23-1; 7 nucleotides match TRBD1. TRBV23-1 counts as an open reading frame of uncertain function. Trimming cost V 3 bases and J 8 bases; bases outside gene matches: 4. The CDR3 has 14 amino acids. The CDR3 DNA reads as TGCGCCAGCAGTCACCGGACAGGTTATTCACCCCTCCACTTT. This encodes CASSHRTGYSPLHF.

The V gene is TRBV30, the J gene TRBJ2-1; weak D call: TRBD2 (5 bases). The germline CDR1 and CDR2 sequences are GTSNPN and SVGIG (reference sequence). V dropped 0 bases and J dropped 0 bases, with 9 bases sitting between them. The CDR3 totals 15 residues. Here the CDR3 reads CAWSVQTSSYNEQFF. For the CDR3, the DNA is TGTGCCTGGAGTGTACAAACTAGCTCCTACAATGAGCAGTTCTTC.

The chain carries TRBV6-5 and TRBJ1-2; D is perhaps TRBD1 (6 bases). Germline CDR1 reads MNHEY; CDR2 reads SVGAGI. The CDR3 runs to 14 residues. V was clipped by 6 bases and J by 1 base, with 12 bases between them. As DNA, the CDR3 is TGTGCCAGCAGCGGGACATTTTTTAACTATGGCTACACCTTC. Translating gives CASSGTFFNYGYTF.

This clone turned up a few times. The chain couples TRBV6-6 to TRBJ1-2; D is unclear. Germline V gives CDR1 MNHNY, CDR2 SVGAGI (reference sequence). The CDR3 spans 12 residues. V gave up 5 bases and J gave up 7 bases, with 11 bases separating them. DNA for the CDR3: TGTGCCAGCAGTGCCCCGGATCTTGGCTACACCTTC. It specifies CASSAPDLGYTF.

The genes are TRBV29-1 and TRBJ2-6; D is unclear. Germline-derived CDR1 and CDR2 are SQVTM and ANQGSEA. Trimming left V 7 bases short and J 4 bases short, with 11 bases between. The CDR3 length is 13 residues. The CDR3 is CSARTDGANVLTF. CDR3 DNA: TGCAGCGCCCGGACGGACGGGGCCAACGTCCTGACTTTC.

The rearrangement joins TRBV5-4 to TRBJ2-7, with TRBD2 matching over 9 bases. The trim removed 0 bases at V and 7 bases at J, leaving 8 bases unmatched. The CDR3 extends over 15 amino acids. CDR1 is SGHNT and CDR2 is YYREEE in the germline V gene (reference sequence). The CDR3 spells CASSLASGVPGEQYF. CDR3 bases: TGTGCCAGCAGCTTGGCTAGCGGGGTCCCGGGGGAGCAGTACTTC.

This clone was seen only once. This sequence joins TRBV15 and TRBJ2-7; no clear D gene. Trimming took off 4 bases at V and 4 bases at J, with 11 bases between the two ends. Per the germline V gene, CDR1 is LNHNV and CDR2 is YYDKDF (reference sequence). The CDR3 loop spans 13 amino acids. The CDR3 sequence: CATSNPGSYEQYF. Here the CDR3 DNA reads TGTGCCACCAGCAATCCAGGCTCATACGAGCAGTACTTC.

The CDR3 DNA follows: TGCAGCGTTGAAGGGACAGCCTATGGCTACACCTTC. It translates to CSVEGTAYGYTF. The rearrangement uses TRBV29-1 and TRBJ1-2; D might be TRBD1 (6 bases). The CDR3 extends over 12 amino acids. Germline-derived CDR1 and CDR2 are SQVTM and ANQGSEA. V lost 1 base and J 4 bases, leaving 7 bases between the germline ends.

This clone has only a few counts. Additional DNA sequences in this sample encode the identical CDR3. The chain couples TRBV29-1 to TRBJ1-1, with 8 bases identical to TRBD1. The V segment lost 8 bases and the J segment 3 bases; nucleotides outside the gene matches: 5. From germline, CDR1 is SQVTM and CDR2 ANQGSEA. CDR3 length: 12 residues. CDR3: CSSGQGDTEAFF. CDR3 nucleotides: TGCAGCTCTGGACAGGGCGACACTGAAGCTTTCTTT.